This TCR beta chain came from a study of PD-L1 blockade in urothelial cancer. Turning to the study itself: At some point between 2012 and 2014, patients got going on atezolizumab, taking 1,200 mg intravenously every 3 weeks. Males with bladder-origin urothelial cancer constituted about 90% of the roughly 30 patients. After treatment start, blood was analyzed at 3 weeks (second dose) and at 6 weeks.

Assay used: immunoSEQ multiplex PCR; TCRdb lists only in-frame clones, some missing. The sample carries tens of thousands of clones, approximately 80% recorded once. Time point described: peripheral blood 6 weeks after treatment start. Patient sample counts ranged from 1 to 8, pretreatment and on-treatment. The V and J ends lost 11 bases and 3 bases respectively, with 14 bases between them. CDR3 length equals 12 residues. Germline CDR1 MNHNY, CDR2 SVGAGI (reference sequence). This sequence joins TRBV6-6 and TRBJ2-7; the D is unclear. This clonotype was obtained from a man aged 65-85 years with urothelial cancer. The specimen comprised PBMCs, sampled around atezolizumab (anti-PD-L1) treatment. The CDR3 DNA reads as TGTGCCTCAGGCCAGGTTGTCTACGAGCAGTACTTC. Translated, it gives CASGQVVYEQYF.